These 16 T cell receptor beta chains were sequenced from one sample in a study of cytomegalovirus exposure and HLA in healthy donors. Primers included in the PCR were 60 Vbeta and 13 Jbeta primers. Using immunoSEQ multiplex PCR, the repertoire was profiled, and TCRdb retains in-frame clones only, with some absent. The profile shows under 200,000 clones, around 80% of them singletons. Sample: PBMCs. These receptors were obtained from a man between 40 and 49 years old in good health and CMV-seronegative.

This clone appeared once. The rearrangement joins TRBV15 to TRBJ2-5, with D possibly being TRBD1 (6 bases). Trimming stripped 8 bases from V and 11 bases from J, with 15 bases between. The CDR3 extends over 11 amino acids. Germline values: CDR1 LNHNV, CDR2 YYDKDF (reference sequence). The CDR3 coding sequence is TGTGCCACCCTCATCAGGGGAGAGCAGTACTTC. Protein product: CATLIRGEQYF.

This clone was counted between two and nine times. The CDR3 is CASSLVPQGLGNQPQHF. The CDR3 DNA sequence: TGTGCCAGCAGCTTAGTTCCACAGGGGCTGGGCAATCAGCCCCAGCATTTT. The rearrangement uses TRBV7-2 and TRBJ1-5; 7 nucleotides match TRBD1. The trim removed 1 base at V and 2 bases at J, leaving 8 bases unmatched. Germline assignment: CDR1 SGHTA and CDR2 FQGNSA. This CDR3 is 17 amino acids long.

V gene TRBV5-1 combines with J gene TRBJ1-5; D not certain. The CDR3 loop spans 15 amino acids. Germline loops: CDR1 SGHRS, CDR2 YFSETQ. V shed 0 bases and J shed 3 bases, with 10 bases lying between them. This CDR3 is CASSLVGYPNQPQHF. The CDR3, as DNA: TGCGCCAGCAGCTTGGTGGGCTACCCCAATCAGCCCCAGCATTTT.

V usage is TRBV19 and J usage is TRBJ2-1; TRBD1 matches at 8 bases. The CDR3 sequence is 14 residues long. V gave up 1 base and J gave up 4 bases; unmatched junction bases: 0. Per germline, CDR1 LNHDA and CDR2 SQIVND (reference sequence). The chain's CDR3 is CASSIGQGYNEQFF. For the CDR3, the DNA is TGTGCCAGTAGTATAGGACAGGGGTACAATGAGCAGTTCTTC.

This rearrangement joins TRBV6-6 to TRBJ2-1, with D tentatively TRBD2 (5 bases). CDR3 length: 15 amino acids. Germline assignment: CDR1 MNHNY and CDR2 SVGAGI (reference sequence). V was pared by 4 bases and J by 5 bases, with 15 bases between. CDR3 amino acids: CASSSGPGKDNEQFF. The CDR3 DNA is TGTGCCAGCAGTTCCGGCCCGGGAAAGGACAATGAGCAGTTCTTC.

This clone appeared once. The chain joins TRBV6-1 to TRBJ2-3, with D unclear. V was clipped by 8 bases and J by 3 bases, with 9 bases between them. This CDR3 region has 12 residues. Germline CDR1 is MNHNS and CDR2 is SASEGT. DNA of the CDR3: TGTGCCAGCGGGCCTACTACAGATACGCAGTATTTT. This sequence encodes CASGPTTDTQYF.

This clone was observed once. V and J are TRBV6-5 and TRBJ2-5; 12 bases match TRBD2. Germline values: CDR1 MNHEY, CDR2 SVGAGI. The CDR3 extends over 15 amino acids. Trimming cost V 6 bases and J 0 bases; bases outside gene matches: 2. The chain's CDR3 is CASSGLAGNQETQYF. The CDR3 DNA is TGTGCCAGCAGCGGACTAGCGGGAAACCAAGAGACCCAGTACTTC.

This rearrangement joins TRBV6-1 to TRBJ2-1; D is unclear. V was pared by 0 bases and J by 3 bases, with 6 bases between. CDR1 and CDR2 from the germline V gene are MNHNS and SASEGT. CDR3 length: 14 amino acids. The CDR3 spells CASSEASYYNEQFF. In DNA, the CDR3 is TGTGCCAGCAGTGAAGCCTCCTACTACAATGAGCAGTTCTTC.

The V and J genes are TRBV27 and TRBJ2-7, with 11 bases that match TRBD2. The CDR3 is made up of 15 amino acids. Trimming at V came to 2 bases and at J to 4 bases, leaving 4 bases not matched to a gene. Germline-derived CDR1 and CDR2 are MNHEY and SMNVEV (reference sequence). The CDR3 nucleotides read TGTGCCAGCAGTTTAGGGACTAGCGGACTGTACGAGCAGTACTTC. Amino acids: CASSLGTSGLYEQYF.

The rearrangement uses TRBV29-1 and TRBJ1-5; possible D gene TRBD1, 5 bases. The CDR3 covers 15 residues. Trimming pared 4 bases from V and 0 bases from J, leaving 13 bases between. Germline V gene data show CDR1 as SQVTM and CDR2 as ANQGSEA. CDR3 amino acids: CSVVYDRNSNQPQHF. DNA for the CDR3: TGCAGCGTTGTCTATGACAGAAATAGCAATCAGCCCCAGCATTTT.

V gene TRBV4-1 combines with J gene TRBJ2-5; TRBD2 might be the D (5 bases). The V and J ends lost 0 bases and 7 bases respectively, with 27 bases between them. In germline, CDR1 is MGHRA, CDR2 YSYEKL. This CDR3 is built from 19 residues. CDR3 DNA: TGCGCCAGCAGCCAAGATCTCCCACCGGGATTCCCCTCTCCCAGGACCCAGTACTTC. Its translation: CASSQDLPPGFPSPRTQYF.

The chain combines TRBV11-1 with TRBJ1-6, with TRBD1 matching over 8 bases. The CDR3 covers 16 residues. CDR1 and CDR2 from the germline V gene are SGHAT and FQDESV (reference sequence). V lost 5 bases, J lost 7 bases, and 10 bases stayed unmatched. As DNA, the CDR3 is TGTGCCAGCAGCCCTCAGGGGGCATGGACGAATTCACCCCTCCACTTT. Protein product: CASSPQGAWTNSPLHF.

V usage is TRBV15 and J usage is TRBJ2-1, with 11 bases aligning to TRBD2. Germline V gives CDR1 LNHNV, CDR2 YYDKDF (reference sequence). J gave up 8 bases and V 4 bases, and 7 bases lay outside the gene matches. CDR3 length equals 15 residues. The CDR3 region is CATSKPSGRSYEQFF. CDR3 in DNA: TGTGCCACCAGCAAACCTAGCGGGAGGAGTTATGAGCAGTTCTTC.

This clone was detected a few times. The chain has TRBV27 and TRBJ1-1; 9 nucleotides agree with TRBD1. The CDR3 totals 16 residues. CDR1 and CDR2 (germline): MNHEY, SMNVEV (reference sequence). After removal of 5 bases from V and 1 base from J, the junction contained 8 bases not matched to a gene. CDR3 sequence: CASSLGQGSTNTEAFF. DNA for the CDR3: TGTGCCAGCAGTCTCGGACAGGGGAGTACGAACACTGAAGCTTTCTTT.

The V and J genes are TRBV5-8 and TRBJ1-5, with 9 bases matching TRBD1. Unmatched junction bases numbered 8, after V lost 5 bases and J lost 5 bases. The CDR3 is 15 amino acids. The germline V gene has CDR1 SGHTS and CDR2 YDEGEE. CDR3 bases: TGTGCCAGCAGGCGCCGGACAGGGGAAGATCAGCCCCAGCATTTT. It yields the protein CASRRRTGEDQPQHF.

This chain uses TRBV29-1 with TRBJ2-5, with D perhaps TRBD2 (6 bases). The length of the CDR3 is 12 residues. V was shortened by 5 bases and J by 5 bases, with 12 bases between the two germline ends. Per germline, CDR1 SQVTM and CDR2 ANQGSEA. The CDR3 sequence is CSVWGRKETQYF. In DNA form, the CDR3 reads TGCAGCGTTTGGGGGAGGAAGGAGACCCAGTACTTC.